A selection of T cell receptor beta chains follows, all from one sample in a study of blood T cell repertoires in COVID-19. The data were produced by immunoSEQ multiplex PCR, yet TCRdb's version contains in-frame clones alone and is incomplete. The data show 170,000 or so clones, around 82% seen once. The specimen sequenced was peripheral blood. These receptors all come from a man younger than 30 with active or convalescent COVID-19. Both conserved end residues are part of each CDR3. D genes are given only for firm matches. Where a row states a size, it is once, few, many or the class of an expanded clone; other rows omit it.

v_gene,d_gene,j_gene,abundance,CDR3nt,CDR3aa
TRBV29-1,TRBD1,TRBJ2-1,.,TGCAGCCCGTGGGGACAGGGCAATGAGCAGTTCTTC,CSPWGQGNEQFF
TRBV5-8,TRBD2,TRBJ2-3,once,TGTGCCAGCCTCCGGCGGGGGAGCACAGATACGCAGTATTTT,CASLRRGSTDTQYF
TRBV15,TRBD1,TRBJ2-1,.,TGTGCCACCAGCAGAGATAGAGGGACAGACCTTCAGCAGTTCTTC,CATSRDRGTDLQQFF
TRBV4-2,TRBD1,TRBJ1-6,.,TGTGCCAGCAGCCGGGATTTAGGACAGGGAGACTCACCCCTCCACTTT,CASSRDLGQGDSPLHF
TRBV5-1,.,TRBJ1-4,.,TGCGCCAGCAGCACGATGGGAAGCGGGGGGGAAAAACTGTTTTTT,CASSTMGSGGEKLFF
TRBV2,TRBD2,TRBJ2-1,.,TGTGCCAGCAGCATACTAGCGGGAGAAATTGGAGAGCAGTTCTTC,CASSILAGEIGEQFF
TRBV19,.,TRBJ1-2,.,TGTGCCAGTAAACCCCCTTCGACACCCTATGGCTACACCTTC,CASKPPSTPYGYTF
TRBV3-1/TRBV3-2,TRBD2,TRBJ2-3,.,TGTGCCAGCAGCCAAGGACTAGCGGGGGGGTTCGCAGATACGCAGTATTTT,CASSQGLAGGFADTQYF
TRBV9,.,TRBJ2-3,.,TGTGCCAGCAGTCTTGGGGAGACTCTCACAGATACGCAGTATTTT,CASSLGETLTDTQYF
TRBV4-2,TRBD1,TRBJ1-6,few,TGTGCCAGCAGCCAAGGACCGGGACAGGGGGTTTCACCCCTCCACTTT,CASSQGPGQGVSPLHF
TRBV4-2,TRBD1,TRBJ1-2,.,TGTGCCAGCAGCGGGGACAGGGCTAGCTATGGCTACACCTTC,CASSGDRASYGYTF
TRBV14,TRBD1,TRBJ2-4,once,TGTGCCAGCAGCCTACAGGGGGCAGGAGGAAACATTCAGTACTTC,CASSLQGAGGNIQYF
TRBV28,.,TRBJ1-2,.,TGTGCCAGCAGATCGGACTATGGCTACACCTTC,CASRSDYGYTF
TRBV18,.,TRBJ1-6,few,TGTGCCAGCTCACTTAGTGACAATCCCCACCTCCACTTT,CASSLSDNPHLHF
TRBV6-2/TRBV6-3,TRBD1,TRBJ1-5,.,TGTGCCAGCAGTACGACGGGACAGGGCGGCAATCAGCCCCAGCATTTT,CASSTTGQGGNQPQHF
TRBV2,TRBD2,TRBJ2-5,.,TGTGCCAGCACCCCTGACTTTGGGACTACCAAAGAGACCCAGTACTTC,CASTPDFGTTKETQYF
TRBV7-9,TRBD2,TRBJ2-1,.,TGTGCCAGCAGCTTCTCCGAAGGGACTAGCGGCTTCCAGCACAATGAGCAGTTCTTC,CASSFSEGTSGFQHNEQFF
TRBV21-1,.,TRBJ1-4,.,TGTGCCAGCAGCAACGTCGGAGTTGGACAGGGGTGTATCGTAGCTAATGAAAAACTGTTTTTT,CASSNVGVGQGCIVANEKLFF
TRBV7-2,.,TRBJ2-7,.,TGTGCCAGCAGCCTCGACAGGTTGCCCACCTACGAGCAGTACTTC,CASSLDRLPTYEQYF
TRBV24-1,TRBD2,TRBJ2-7,.,TGTGCCACCAGTGATGAGCGGGGGCAGTACTTC,CATSDERGQYF
TRBV4-2,TRBD1,TRBJ2-3,.,TGTGCCAGCAGCCGACAGACAGGGGGCACAGATACGCAGTATTTT,CASSRQTGGTDTQYF
TRBV3-1/TRBV3-2,.,TRBJ1-5,.,TGTGCCAGCAGCCAAGTCAAGAGGGATTGGCAGCCCCAGCATTTT,CASSQVKRDWQPQHF
TRBV7-9,.,TRBJ2-4,.,TGTGCCAGCAGCTTACCCCAGGGCCGTTCCAAAAACATTCAGTACTTC,CASSLPQGRSKNIQYF
TRBV28,.,TRBJ1-5,few,TGTGCCAGCAGTACCGGGGGGGGGCGTCAGCCCCAGCATTTT,CASSTGGGRQPQHF
TRBV5-1,TRBD1,TRBJ1-2,.,TGCGCCAGCAGCATAGGGACAGGTAGAGTGGGCGGAGGCTACACCTTC,CASSIGTGRVGGGYTF
TRBV27,TRBD1,TRBJ2-7,.,TGTGCCAGCAGCCCTGAAGGGGGCGTCTACGAGCAGTACTTC,CASSPEGGVYEQYF
TRBV5-1,TRBD2,TRBJ2-7,.,TGCGCCAGCAGCCTGGGAGCGGGACTCTCCTACGAGCAGTACTTC,CASSLGAGLSYEQYF
TRBV24-1,.,TRBJ1-4,.,TGTGCCACCAGTGATTTGCGGCAGCCAGGAACTAATGAAAAACTGTTTTTT,CATSDLRQPGTNEKLFF
TRBV6-1,.,TRBJ1-5,.,TGTGCCAGCCGTGACGCAGGGATGGGCAATCAGCCCCAGCATTTT,CASRDAGMGNQPQHF
TRBV12-3/TRBV12-4,.,TRBJ1-2,.,TGTGCCAGCAGTTTTGGGCAGGGTGTTGGCTACACCTTC,CASSFGQGVGYTF
TRBV4-3,.,TRBJ2-2,.,TGCGCCAGCAGCCTCCAACAGAACACCGGGGAGCTGTTTTTT,CASSLQQNTGELFF
TRBV5-1,.,TRBJ2-3,.,TGCGCCAGCAGCTGGGCGGGGGCCTACACAGATACGCAGTATTTT,CASSWAGAYTDTQYF
TRBV28,TRBD1,TRBJ2-5,.,TGTGCCAGCAGCCCCGGGGACAGGAGGCGAGAGACCCAGTACTTC,CASSPGDRRRETQYF
TRBV4-3,.,TRBJ2-7,.,TGCGCCAGCAGCCAATTAAACCCAGGTCAGCAGTACTTC,CASSQLNPGQQYF
TRBV18,TRBD1,TRBJ1-1,.,TGTGCCAGCTCACCCATTGGGACAGGGTACACTGAAGCTTTCTTT,CASSPIGTGYTEAFF
TRBV18,.,TRBJ1-1,.,TGTGCCAGCTCACCACTGATCGGGGGTTCTGAAGCTTTCTTT,CASSPLIGGSEAFF
TRBV5-4,.,TRBJ1-2,few,TGTGCCAGCAGCACGACACGCAGACAGCCTGGTAAAGGGGACTATGGCTACACCTTC,CASSTTRRQPGKGDYGYTF
TRBV7-8,.,TRBJ1-1,many,TGTGCCAGCAGCTCGGGAGTCACTGAAGCTTTCTTT,CASSSGVTEAFF
TRBV5-4,TRBD1,TRBJ2-1,.,TGTGCCAGCAGCTTGAATAAGCCGGGACAGGGGTACAATGAGCAGTTCTTC,CASSLNKPGQGYNEQFF
TRBV20-1,.,TRBJ2-1,.,TGCAGTGCTAGTGCCGTACTAAATGAGCAGTTCTTC,CSASAVLNEQFF
TRBV3-1/TRBV3-2,.,TRBJ1-1,.,TGTGCCAGCAGCCAAGAGAGGGGGTTAGCTTTCTTT,CASSQERGLAFF
TRBV7-2,.,TRBJ1-4,.,TGTGCCAGCAGCCAGGAGGGGACAACTAATGAAAAACTGTTTTTT,CASSQEGTTNEKLFF